This T cell receptor (beta chain) was sequenced for a study of T-cell memory formation after mild COVID-19. Turning to the study itself: Among the donors, TCR clusters were largely specific to each donor. Study-wide findings and caveats: In pre-infection memory, a portion of responding clones appeared, which suggested that cross-reactive memory joined. Clones contracting over day 15 to 85 were CD4/CD8 balanced, with later expanders leaning CD4+.

From 5'RACE with constant-segment primers came TCR alpha and TCR beta cDNA libraries that carried sample barcodes and UMIs. TCRdb fed the 5' RACE reads into MiXCR, producing one record per CDR3 protein. The repertoire includes 140,000 or so distinct CDR3 sequences, 6% to 7% of them detected once, and roughly 1.9% sits in the top ten. V dropped 4 bases and J dropped 6; count of bases not matched to a gene: 8. CDR3 length equals 15 residues. Germline V CDR1 and CDR2: SGHRS, YFSETQ. The sample holds many counts of this clonotype. Its antigen is unidentified. The TCR sequence derives from an adult woman who had mild COVID-19 (a few samples of this study predate the infection). Cell type and time point are not known. Sequencing was carried out using PBMCs or a T cell subset sorted from them (not recorded which). The J gene is TRBJ1-1, the V gene TRBV5-1; 11 positions agree with TRBD1. The chain's CDR3 is CASSRPGTGGAEAFF. The CDR3 DNA reads as TGCGCCAGCAGCCGCCCCGGGACAGGGGGGGCTGAAGCTTTCTTT.